The source of this TCR beta chain is a study of blood T cell repertoires in COVID-19 (dated by TCRdb to about 2020). Looking at the study overall: Samples covering the acute and convalescent phases of COVID-19 were provided by collaborators in the United States, Italy and Spain. The prospective study material was composed of cDNA or gDNA derived from T cells, B-cell-depleted T cells, or PBMCs. The dataset comprised deeply sampled blood TCRbeta repertoires from subjects exposed to, actively infected with, or recovered from COVID-19. A freely available public database, intended as a resource for researchers studying the immune response to SARS-CoV-2, is where the repertoires were released. Samples came from the ongoing ImmuneRACE study (first 160 participants) plus 1,254 subjects from 6 global collaborators. Sample metadata almost always included a de-identified subject ID, COVID-19 status, age in years and sex. Where HLA class I and class II types were available, the types were taken from metadata supplied by the sample provider, not from assay-based typing. What the research found in general, with its limitations: Clinical and demographic metadata were provided uncurated, with the amount varying by source and participant.

TCRbeta CDR3 regions were amplified from genomic DNA using the immunoSEQ Assay, a bias-controlled multiplex PCR. From the authors' description of their analysis: The number of nucleated cells in each sample was estimated by amplification of reference gene primers within the assay. To quantify the absolute abundance of each unique TCRbeta CDR3 rearrangement, sequence reads were collapsed and filtered. For each sample, productive Simpson clonality was calculated as the square root of Simpson's diversity index across productive rearrangements. The clones in this table, taken by TCRdb from immuneACCESS, are in-frame only. Not every clone is retained; where verified, under half of the shortfall comes from an unresolved V gene, and the cause of the rest is unknown. V, J and clone size are those of that table, while D and trimming were read from the DNA. This sample holds roughly 310,000 clones; more than 75% were observed only once. 4% of the sample is held by the ten biggest clonotypes.

Whole blood was collected in K2EDTA tubes by collaborating institutions according to the institutions' own protocols. For TCRbeta analysis, collaborator samples were shipped as frozen whole blood, as isolated PBMCs, or as DNA extracted from either sample type. A note on this clone: What antigen it recognizes has not been identified. Base-call qualities are not available, and no considerably larger clone is one nucleotide away.

In the germline V gene, CDR1 corresponds to MDHEN and CDR2 to SYDVKM. V was cut back by 8 bases and J by 4 bases, leaving a gap of 14 bases between them. The CDR3, cysteine through phenylalanine, is 14 amino acids long. The sequence is cut down to CDR3 DNA, 42 bases in frame from base 1. Sequenced input: peripheral blood. The chain couples TRBV28 to TRBJ2-2, and perhaps TRBD1 as D gene, on 7 matching bases. The receptor comes from a woman aged 50 to 65 with active or convalescent COVID-19. The CDR3 reads as follows: CASLYRGGTGELFF. The nucleotides are TGTGCCAGCCTCTACAGGGGAGGCACCGGGGAGCTGTTTTTT.